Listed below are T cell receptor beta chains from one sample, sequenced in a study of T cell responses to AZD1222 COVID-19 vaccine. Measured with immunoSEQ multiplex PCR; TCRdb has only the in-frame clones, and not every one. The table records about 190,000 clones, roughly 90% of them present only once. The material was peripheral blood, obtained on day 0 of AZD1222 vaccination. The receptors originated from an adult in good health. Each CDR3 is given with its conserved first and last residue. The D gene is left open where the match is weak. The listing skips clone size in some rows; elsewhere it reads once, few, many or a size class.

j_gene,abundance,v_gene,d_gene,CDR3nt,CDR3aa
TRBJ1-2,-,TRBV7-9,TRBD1,TGTGCCAGCAGCTTGCTACAGGGGAACTATGGCTACACCTTC,CASSLLQGNYGYTF
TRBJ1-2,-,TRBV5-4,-,TGTGCCAGCAGCTTGTCAAGCACCCCCTATGGCTACACCTTC,CASSLSSTPYGYTF
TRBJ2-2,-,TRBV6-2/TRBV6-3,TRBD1,TGTGCCAGCAGTCGAGACAGGGGGGACACCGGGGAGCTGTTTTTT,CASSRDRGDTGELFF
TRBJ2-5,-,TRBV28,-,TGTGCCAGCAGTTTGGGCAGGGAGACCCAAGAGACCCAGTACTTC,CASSLGRETQETQYF
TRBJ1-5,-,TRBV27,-,TGTGCCAGCAGTTTATCTAGCGCCTCGCTCCAGCATTTT,CASSLSSASLQHF
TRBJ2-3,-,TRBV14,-,TGTGCCAGCAGCAGGGCCGGCAGGGGGGCAGATACGCAGTATTTT,CASSRAGRGADTQYF
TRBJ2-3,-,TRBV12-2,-,TGTGCAAGTCGCTTAGTAGACCGTGACAGACCTTACTGTGCTAGCACAGATACGCAGTATTTT,CASRLVDRDRPYCASTDTQYF
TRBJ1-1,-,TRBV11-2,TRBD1,TGTGCCAGCAGCCCGGACAGGGACAGCACTGAAGCTTTCTTT,CASSPDRDSTEAFF
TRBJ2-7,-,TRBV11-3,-,TGTGCCAGCAATGTTCAGGGGGGGTCCTCCTACGAGCAGTACTTC,CASNVQGGSSYEQYF
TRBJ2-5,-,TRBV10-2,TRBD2,TGCGCCAGCAGTGTGGGCGGGAGGGCCGGAGAGACCCAGTACTTC,CASSVGGRAGETQYF
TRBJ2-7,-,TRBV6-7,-,TGTGCCAGCAGTTACTCGACTTCGGGCAGGGGAGACGAGCAGTACTTC,CASSYSTSGRGDEQYF
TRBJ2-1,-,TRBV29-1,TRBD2,TGCAGCGTTGGCGTTACGGGGGGTAATGAGCAGTTCTTC,CSVGVTGGNEQFF
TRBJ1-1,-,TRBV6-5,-,TGTGCCAGCACCACGGGGACAAAAGCTTTCTTT,CASTTGTKAFF
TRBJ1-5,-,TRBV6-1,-,TGTGCCAGCAGTGAATTTCGGAGTTTCAATCAGCCCCAGCATTTT,CASSEFRSFNQPQHF
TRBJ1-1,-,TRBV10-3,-,TGTGCCATCAGGGGGGAAAACACTGAAGCTTTCTTT,CAIRGENTEAFF
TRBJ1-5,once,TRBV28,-,TGTGCCAGCAGTACGGACGGAGGTAATAGCAATCAGCCCCAGCATTTT,CASSTDGGNSNQPQHF
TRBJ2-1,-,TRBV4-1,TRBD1,TGCGCCAGCAGCCAAGAAAACAGGGGTGATGAGCAGTTCTTC,CASSQENRGDEQFF
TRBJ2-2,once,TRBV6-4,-,TGTGCCAGCAGTGACCCGTACGGACCACGGTGGTCCACCGGGGAGCTGTTTTTT,CASSDPYGPRWSTGELFF
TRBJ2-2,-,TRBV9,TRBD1,TGTGCCAGCAGCCCGACAGGGTTCACCGGGGAGCTGTTTTTT,CASSPTGFTGELFF
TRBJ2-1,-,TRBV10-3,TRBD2,TGTGCCATCAGTGAGTCTACAGCGGGAAAATACAATGAGCAGTTCTTC,CAISESTAGKYNEQFF
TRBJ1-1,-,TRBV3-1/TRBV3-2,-,TGTGCCAGCAGCCAAGGTCTGGGCGACACTGAAGCTTTCTTT,CASSQGLGDTEAFF
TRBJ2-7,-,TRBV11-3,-,TGTGCCAGCAGCTTAAATAGGGGGGAGCAGTACTTC,CASSLNRGEQYF
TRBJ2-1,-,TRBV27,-,TGTGCCAGCACAGGGAGCTCCTACAATGAGCAGTTCTTC,CASTGSSYNEQFF
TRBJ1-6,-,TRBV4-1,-,TGCGCCAGCAGCCAAGATAATGAGGGGAGCTCCTATAATTCACCCCTCCACTTT,CASSQDNEGSSYNSPLHF
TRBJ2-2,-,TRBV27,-,TGTGCCAGCAGTTTCGCTACACCCACCGGGGAGCTGTTTTTT,CASSFATPTGELFF
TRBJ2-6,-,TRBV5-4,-,TGTGCCAGCAGCTTGTGGGGGGGCTCGGGCTCTGGGGCCAACGTCCTGACTTTC,CASSLWGGSGSGANVLTF
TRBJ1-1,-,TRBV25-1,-,TGTGCCAGCAGTGAATATAAGGGTAGGAACACTGAAGCTTTCTTT,CASSEYKGRNTEAFF
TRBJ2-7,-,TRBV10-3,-,TGTGCCATCAACCGGGACGAGACCTACGAGCAGTACTTC,CAINRDETYEQYF
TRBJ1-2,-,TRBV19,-,TGTGCCAGTAGTGCCTCCGGGACCAAAGGATATGGCTACACCTTC,CASSASGTKGYGYTF
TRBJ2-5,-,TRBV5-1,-,TGCGCCAGCAGCTTGGAAGGGGCAGAGACCCAGTACTTC,CASSLEGAETQYF
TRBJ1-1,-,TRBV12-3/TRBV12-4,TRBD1,TGTGCCAGCAGGAGGACAGGGGACACTGAAGCTTTCTTT,CASRRTGDTEAFF
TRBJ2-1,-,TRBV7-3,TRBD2,TGTGCCAGCAGCTTAGGGCTAGCGGGACCCAATGAGCAGTTCTTC,CASSLGLAGPNEQFF
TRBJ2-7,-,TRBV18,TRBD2,TGTGCCAGCTCAGGGAGCGGGGGGATATCCTACGAGCAGTACTTC,CASSGSGGISYEQYF
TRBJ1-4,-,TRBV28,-,TGTGCCAGCAGTTTACGCGGGGACCTGTTTTTT,CASSLRGDLFF
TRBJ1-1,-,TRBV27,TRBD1,TGTGCCAGCAGTCTATCCGGGACAGGGGGCACTGAAGCTTTCTTT,CASSLSGTGGTEAFF
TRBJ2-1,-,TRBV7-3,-,TGTGCCAGCAGCTTATCGGGGGCGATCTACAATGAGCAGTTCTTC,CASSLSGAIYNEQFF